The clone carrying this T cell receptor (beta chain) has at least ten counts. Its target is not known. The data are from a study of spatial heterogeneity in lung cancer. Points from the study as a whole: Expanded alpha and beta TCR counts within tumors tracked tumor mutation counts.

The CDR3 is made up of 12 amino acids. The V gene lost 8 bases and the J gene lost 5 bases, with 12 bases spanning the gap. Germline V CDR1 and CDR2: MNHEY, SVGEGT. MiXCR, applied by TCRdb to the 5' RACE reads, yields one record per CDR3 protein. The profile covers fewer than 15,000 distinct CDR3 sequences, with 4.5% to 6% appearing a single time and over 8.5% taken by the ten largest. Time point reported: sample taken at primary tumor resection. This TCR was sampled from a female donor with early-stage non-small cell lung cancer. The genes are TRBV6-2 or TRBV6-3 and TRBJ2-5; a weak D match, TRBD2 (6 bases). The sequencing here drew on lung tumor tissue, taken at surgery. As DNA, the CDR3 is TGTGCCAGCCGGGGACGGGGGGAGACCCAGTACTTC. Amino acid sequence: CASRGRGETQYF.